The present T cell receptor beta chain was sequenced within a study of blood T cell repertoires in COVID-19 (TCRdb year 2020). Background on the whole study: Collaborator samples came from the United States, Italy and Spain and covered acute and convalescent phases of COVID-19. Deeply sampled blood TCRbeta repertoires from subjects exposed to, actively infected with, or recovered from COVID-19 were included in the dataset. The material from the prospective study consisted of cDNA or gDNA derived from T cells, B-cell-depleted T cells, or PBMCs. The sample metadata nearly always contained a de-identified subject ID, COVID-19 status, age in years and sex. A freely available public database, intended as a resource for researchers studying the immune response to SARS-CoV-2, is where the repertoires were released. HLA class I and class II types, where available, came from metadata supplied by the sample provider rather than from assay-based typing. The samples were drawn from the first 160 participants of the ongoing ImmuneRACE study and from 950 to 1,500 subjects provided by 6 global collaborators.

TCRbeta CDR3 regions were amplified from genomic DNA by means of the immunoSEQ Assay, a bias-controlled multiplex PCR. On the authors' methods: The number of nucleated cells in each sample was estimated by amplification of reference gene primers within the assay. Sequence reads were collapsed and filtered to measure the absolute abundance of every unique TCRbeta CDR3 rearrangement. For each sample, productive Simpson clonality was calculated as the square root of Simpson's diversity index across productive rearrangements. The clones in this table, taken by TCRdb from immuneACCESS, are in-frame only. Not every clone is retained; where verified, under half of the shortfall comes from an unresolved V gene, and the cause of the rest is unknown. V, J and clone size are those of that table, while D and trimming were read from the DNA. This sample is represented by 150,000 to 200,000 clones; roughly nine tenths of them were singletons. Around 3.5% of the sample is taken by the ten largest.

Via the germline V gene (reference sequence), CDR1 is LGHDT and CDR2 YNNKEL. Cut back by 1 base and 0 bases, the V and J ends lie 10 bases apart. The CDR3 covers 16 residues, taking in both the cysteine and the phenylalanine. Solely the CDR3 DNA is kept, with 48 bases framed from the first base. What the authors observed across the whole study: The quantity of clinical and demographic metadata differed by source and by participant and was supplied without curation.

Collaborating institutions collected whole blood in K2EDTA tubes following their own protocols. For TCRbeta analysis, collaborators shipped samples in one of three forms: frozen whole blood, isolated PBMCs, or DNA extracted from either of those sample types. Regarding this clone: Its antigen is unknown. Base qualities are not at hand, and no much larger clone is one base apart.

The source of this sequence is a man in his 70s with acute or convalescent COVID-19. The sequence joins TRBV3-1 (or the pseudogene TRBV3-2) to TRBJ2-4; the best D guess is TRBD1, with 5 bases matching. Sequences were obtained from peripheral blood. For the CDR3, the sequence is CASSQGQLVAKNIQYF. The nucleotides read TGTGCCAGCAGCCAAGGACAGTTGGTAGCCAAAAACATTCAGTACTTC.